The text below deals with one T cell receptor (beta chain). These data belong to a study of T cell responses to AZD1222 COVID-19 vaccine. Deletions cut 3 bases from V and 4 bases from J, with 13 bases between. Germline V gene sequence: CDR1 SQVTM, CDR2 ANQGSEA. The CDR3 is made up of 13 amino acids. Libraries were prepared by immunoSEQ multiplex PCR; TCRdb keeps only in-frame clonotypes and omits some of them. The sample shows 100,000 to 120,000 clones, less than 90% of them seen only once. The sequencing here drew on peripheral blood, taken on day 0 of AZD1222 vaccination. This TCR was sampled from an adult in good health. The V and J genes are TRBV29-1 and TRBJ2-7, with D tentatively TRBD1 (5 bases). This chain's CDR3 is CSVDVGVGYEQYF. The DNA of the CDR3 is TGCAGCGTTGATGTAGGGGTAGGGTACGAGCAGTACTTC.